The 4 T cell receptor beta chains below all came from one sample that was sequenced in a study of cytomegalovirus exposure and HLA in healthy donors. Here immunoSEQ multiplex PCR was the method, and the copy in TCRdb shows in-frame clones only, minus some. Altogether 68,000 or so clones are present, 91% being singletons, with the ten largest covering just over 3%. Sample: PBMCs. The origin of the receptors is a man younger than 35 in good health and CMV-seronegative.

This chain uses TRBV25-1 with TRBJ1-3; 9 bases map to TRBD1. Per germline, CDR1 MGHDK and CDR2 SYGVNS. Trimming removed 1 base from V and 1 base from J; junction bases left unmatched: 5. This CDR3 comprises 17 residues. CDR3 sequence: CASSELKDRGSGNTIYF. The CDR3 region has the DNA TGTGCCAGCAGTGAATTGAAGGACAGGGGATCTGGAAACACCATATATTTT.

V gene TRBV28 combines with J gene TRBJ2-1; D gene unclear. Germline-derived CDR1 and CDR2 are MDHEN and SYDVKM. V lost 3 bases and J lost 7, with 10 bases in between. The CDR3 is 13 residues long. The CDR3 here is CASSLAYRNEQFF. CDR3 coding DNA: TGTGCCAGCAGTTTGGCTTACCGTAATGAGCAGTTCTTC.

This clone appeared once. The chain combines TRBV30 with TRBJ2-5, with a weak D call TRBD1 (6 bases). The CDR3 spans 15 residues. CDR1 and CDR2 from the germline V gene are GTSNPN and SVGIG (reference sequence). V lost 0 bases, J lost 0 bases, and 11 bases lay in between. CDR3 in amino acids: CAWSVQGSYQETQYF. CDR3 coding DNA: TGTGCCTGGAGTGTACAGGGTTCGTACCAAGAGACCCAGTACTTC.

V gene TRBV4-2 combines with J gene TRBJ2-7; tentative D call: TRBD1 (6 bases). Germline loops: CDR1 LGHNA, CDR2 YNFKEQ. V was cut by 4 bases and J by 3 bases, with 16 bases left in between. The CDR3 length is 15 residues. The CDR3 DNA reads TGTGCCAGCAGCCCTCGCAGGGGACACAACTACGAGCAGTACTTC. Translation: CASSPRRGHNYEQYF.